The rows below give T cell receptor beta chains drawn from one sample of a study of T cells in Graves' hyperthyroidism and ophthalmopathy. TCRdb independently ran MiXCR on the multiplex PCR reads; one entry per CDR3 protein. The table records approximately 590,000 distinct CDR3 sequences, roughly 14% of them present only once. The specimen sequenced was blood. Receptors were obtained from a young woman with Graves' hyperthyroidism. Both conserved end residues are part of each CDR3. D genes are given only for firm matches. Clone size is shown for a subset of rows, as once, few, many or a class of expanded clone.

abundance	j_gene	v_gene	d_gene	CDR3aa	CDR3nt
many	TRBJ2-2	TRBV14	NA	CASSSTKNTGELFF	TGTGCCAGCAGCTCTACCAAGAACACCGGGGAGCTGTTTTTT
few	TRBJ1-5	TRBV6-1	NA	CASSEFQQPQHF	TGTGCCAGCAGTGAATTCCAGCAGCCCCAGCATTTT
NA	TRBJ2-5	TRBV19	TRBD2	CATGTSGRETQYF	TGTGCCACAGGGACTAGCGGAAGAGAGACCCAGTACTTC
many	TRBJ2-7	TRBV6-2/TRBV6-3	NA	CASSYSGPSTAEQYF	TGTGCCAGCAGTTACTCGGGACCCTCGACCGCGGAGCAGTACTTC
many	TRBJ1-2	TRBV18	TRBD1	CASSPTDREGGGYTF	TGTGCCAGCTCACCGACGGACAGGGAGGGGGGCGGCTACACCTTC
NA	TRBJ2-4	TRBV13	TRBD1	CASSSRDRENIQYF	TGTGCCAGCAGCTCCCGGGACAGGGAAAACATTCAGTACTTC
NA	TRBJ1-1	TRBV6-1	NA	CASKQANTEAFF	TGTGCCAGCAAGCAGGCTAACACTGAAGCTTTCTTT
NA	TRBJ1-1	TRBV12-3/TRBV12-4	NA	CASSSAGMGRMNTEAFF	TGTGCCAGCAGTTCAGCAGGGATGGGGCGGATGAACACTGAAGCTTTCTTT
few	TRBJ2-1	TRBV7-9	NA	CASSFGQEYNEQFF	TGTGCCAGCAGCTTTGGGCAGGAATACAATGAGCAGTTCTTC
many	TRBJ2-7	TRBV6-1	TRBD1	CASGTTGGAAYEQYF	TGTGCCAGCGGTACCACAGGGGGCGCGGCGTACGAGCAGTACTTC
NA	TRBJ2-1	TRBV20-1	TRBD2	CSVTDIGLAGCEQFF	TGCAGTGTGACCGACATAGGACTAGCGGGATGTGAGCAGTTCTTC
many	TRBJ2-7	TRBV20-1	NA	CSAYRDGSYEQYF	TGCAGTGCTTATAGGGACGGTTCCTACGAGCAGTACTTC
many	TRBJ2-3	TRBV20-1	TRBD2	CSARDWTSGSPDTQYF	TGCAGTGCTAGAGATTGGACTAGCGGGAGCCCAGATACGCAGTATTTT
many	TRBJ2-1	TRBV11-1	NA	CASSPRSSYNEQFF	TGTGCCAGCAGCCCGCGGAGCTCCTACAATGAGCAGTTCTTC
many	TRBJ1-2	TRBV7-9	NA	CASSHGTYYGYTF	TGTGCCAGCAGCCACGGGACCTACTATGGCTACACCTTC
NA	TRBJ2-6	TRBV6-1	NA	CASRAAKVRARSGANVLTF	TGTGCCAGCAGGGCTGCTAAGGTACGGGCTCGCTCTGGGGCCAACGTCCTGACTTTC
few	TRBJ2-3	TRBV15	TRBD2	CATSRDGAGGADTQYF	TGTGCCACCAGCAGAGATGGAGCGGGAGGGGCAGATACGCAGTATTTT
NA	TRBJ2-2	TRBV2	NA	CASRGGAQGSTGELFF	TGTGCCAGCAGGGGGGGGGCACAGGGTTCGACCGGGGAGCTGTTTTTT
NA	TRBJ1-1	TRBV29-1	NA	CSVEGGATEAFF	TGCAGCGTTGAAGGGGGGGCGACTGAAGCTTTCTTT
many	TRBJ2-7	TRBV20-1	TRBD1	CSARDRQGAYEQYF	TGCAGTGCTAGGGACCGACAGGGTGCCTACGAGCAGTACTTC
many	TRBJ1-2	TRBV6-2/TRBV6-3	TRBD1	CASGRDREIYGYTF	TGTGCCAGCGGTCGGGACAGGGAGATTTATGGCTACACCTTC
NA	TRBJ2-1	TRBV18	TRBD1	CASSPPEDRAFKEQFF	TGTGCCAGCTCACCACCGGAGGACAGGGCCTTCAAGGAGCAGTTCTTC
many	TRBJ1-5	TRBV6-1	TRBD1	CATHPQPGQLNQPQHF	TGTGCCACACATCCCCAGCCGGGACAGCTTAATCAGCCCCAGCATTTT
many	TRBJ2-3	TRBV18	NA	CASSPPRTFGTQYF	TGTGCCAGCTCACCCCCCCGGACGTTTGGTACGCAGTATTTT
many	TRBJ1-1	TRBV20-1	NA	CSARDWGETEAFF	TGCAGTGCGAGGGACTGGGGAGAAACTGAAGCTTTCTTT
many	TRBJ1-5	TRBV12-3/TRBV12-4	NA	CASRRGAGLNQPQHF	TGTGCCAGCAGAAGGGGGGCAGGGCTGAATCAGCCCCAGCATTTT
few	TRBJ2-7	TRBV5-1	TRBD1	CASSSPGQGAPRGYEQYF	TGCGCCAGCAGCTCTCCGGGACAGGGGGCGCCGAGAGGCTACGAGCAGTACTTC
many	TRBJ1-1	TRBV29-1	TRBD1	CSGTGQLSTEAFF	TGCAGCGGGACGGGACAGCTGTCCACTGAAGCTTTCTTT
NA	TRBJ2-7	TRBV6-1	TRBD2	CASRQLAGAEEQYF	TGTGCCAGCAGGCAACTAGCGGGAGCTGAAGAGCAGTACTTC
many	TRBJ2-1	TRBV7-3	NA	CASSSDGYNANEQFF	TGTGCCAGCAGCTCCGACGGGTACAACGCCAATGAGCAGTTCTTC
many	TRBJ2-3	TRBV6-2/TRBV6-3	NA	CASSYSSLASSLQYF	TGTGCCAGCAGTTACTCGTCTCTAGCGTCTTCGTTGCAGTATTTT
once	TRBJ2-1	TRBV30	NA	CAWSEGGKNEQFF	TGTGCCTGGAGTGAGGGGGGTAAGAATGAGCAGTTCTTC
many	TRBJ1-2	TRBV2	NA	CASSPDRISVYGYTF	TGTGCCAGCAGTCCGGACCGCATAAGCGTCTATGGCTACACCTTC
NA	TRBJ2-3	TRBV6-5	TRBD2	CASSYFPPITSGREDTQYF	TGTGCCAGCAGTTACTTCCCCCCAATCACTAGCGGGAGAGAGGATACGCAGTATTTT
few	TRBJ1-2	TRBV5-6	TRBD1	CASSLHLGLTGAGGYTF	TGTGCCAGCAGCCTTCACCTCGGCCTTACAGGGGCTGGAGGCTACACCTTC
few	TRBJ2-1	TRBV9	NA	CASSVRGVRGGNSYNEQFF	TGTGCCAGCAGCGTAAGAGGTGTGAGGGGAGGAAACTCCTACAATGAGCAGTTCTTC
many	TRBJ2-3	TRBV10-3	TRBD1	CAIGQGREDTQYF	TGTGCCATAGGACAGGGTCGGGAAGATACGCAGTATTTT
many	TRBJ2-3	TRBV28	NA	CASRLGAGTDTQYF	TGTGCCAGCAGGCTCGGGGCGGGCACAGATACGCAGTATTTT
few	TRBJ2-1	TRBV10-3	TRBD2	CAISESSGAYNEQFF	TGTGCCATCAGTGAGTCAAGCGGGGCCTACAATGAGCAGTTCTTC
NA	TRBJ2-3	TRBV2	NA	CASSARAPGNTDTQYF	TGTGCCAGCAGCGCCCGGGCCCCCGGGAACACAGATACGCAGTATTTT
NA	TRBJ2-1	TRBV20-1	TRBD2	CSARGAGGGYNEQFF	TGCAGTGCTAGAGGGGCGGGGGGGGGCTACAATGAGCAGTTCTTC
many	TRBJ2-3	TRBV28	TRBD1	CATWDRTTDTQYF	TGTGCCACCTGGGACAGGACCACAGATACGCAGTATTTT
many	TRBJ2-2	TRBV5-1	TRBD2	CASSLRLAGETGELFF	TGCGCCAGCAGCTTGAGACTAGCGGGAGAAACCGGGGAGCTGTTTTTT
many	TRBJ2-2	TRBV6-1	NA	CASRRQGNTGELFF	TGTGCCAGCAGGAGGCAGGGAAATACCGGGGAGCTGTTTTTT
NA	TRBJ1-4	TRBV5-1	TRBD1	CASSLAGQGEKLFF	TGCGCCAGCAGCTTGGCGGGACAGGGTGAAAAACTGTTTTTT
many	TRBJ2-7	TRBV7-9	TRBD2	CASSSGRERGFEQYF	TGTGCCAGCAGCAGTGGCCGGGAGCGGGGTTTCGAGCAGTACTTC
many	TRBJ2-1	TRBV30	NA	CAWSRTADNEQFF	TGTGCCTGGAGTCGTACAGCCGACAATGAGCAGTTCTTC
NA	TRBJ2-1	TRBV24-1	NA	CATSDKDYNNEQFF	TGTGCCACCAGTGACAAGGACTATAACAATGAGCAGTTCTTC
many	TRBJ1-2	TRBV20-1	NA	CSARPGDGYTF	TGCAGTGCTAGACCCGGGGACGGCTACACCTTC
many	TRBJ2-7	TRBV5-1	TRBD1	CASSFRDRGTYEQYF	TGCGCCAGCAGCTTCAGGGACAGGGGAACCTACGAGCAGTACTTC
few	TRBJ2-5	TRBV14	NA	CASNAGPGETQYF	TGTGCCAGTAATGCAGGGCCCGGAGAGACCCAGTACTTC
many	TRBJ2-2	TRBV2	TRBD2	CASRGLAEERNTGELFF	TGTGCCAGCAGGGGACTAGCGGAAGAGAGGAACACCGGGGAGCTGTTTTTT
few	TRBJ2-7	TRBV7-2	NA	CASSQRGSPSYEQYF	TGTGCCAGCAGCCAGAGGGGGAGTCCCAGCTACGAGCAGTACTTC
many	TRBJ1-2	TRBV11-1	TRBD1	CASSPGQGIGYTF	TGTGCCAGCAGCCCGGGACAGGGGATTGGCTACACCTTC
many	TRBJ2-7	TRBV7-8	TRBD2	CASTRTRGNPSYEQYF	TGTGCCAGCACCCGTACGCGGGGGAACCCCTCCTACGAGCAGTACTTC
many	TRBJ2-7	TRBV27	NA	CASSWRLGPYEQYF	TGTGCCAGCAGTTGGAGACTAGGGCCCTACGAGCAGTACTTC
many	TRBJ2-7	TRBV30	TRBD1	CACYLTGLREQYF	TGTGCCTGTTATCTGACAGGGCTACGCGAGCAGTACTTC
NA	TRBJ2-3	TRBV7-9	TRBD2	CASSPPSGKNTDTQYF	TGTGCCAGCAGCCCCCCTAGCGGAAAAAACACAGATACGCAGTATTTT